This TCR beta chain comes out of a study of control samples from healthy donors and cancer patients. Unmatched junction bases numbered 20, after V lost 4 bases and J lost 6 bases. CDR1 and CDR2 from the germline V gene are MNHEY and SVGEGT. This CDR3 is built from 19 residues. In this sample, this clone turned up once. Sequenced by immunoSEQ multiplex PCR; TCRdb stores in-frame clones only, minus some. The sample contains about 160,000 clones, roughly 95% of which appear only once. The TCR sequence derives from a woman in her fifties or sixties in good health. The sample comprised blood. The gene calls are TRBV6-2 or TRBV6-3 and TRBJ2-3; 9 bases agree with TRBD1. The CDR3 sequence: CASSSRDREFRTILDTQYF. The CDR3, as DNA: TGTGCCAGCAGTTCCCGGGACAGGGAATTTAGAACGATTCTGGATACGCAGTATTTT.